This paragraph covers one T cell receptor (beta chain) sequence. The antigen is not known. These data belong to a study of shared clonotypes between healthy human individuals. General study points: Sample collection involved blood only; tissue repertoires are likely different.

The unsorted PBMC sample used ten immunoSEQ deep assay plates. This table comes from immunoSEQ multiplex PCR, and its TCRdb copy is limited to in-frame clones, with some not included. The repertoire holds over 400,000 clones, around 73% seen once, with about 12% in the top ten. V lost 5 bases to trimming and J lost 1 base, with 14 bases between them. Germline V lookup: CDR1 SGHAT, CDR2 FQNNGV. The CDR3 is 15 amino acids. The sequence derives from a woman between 35 and 50 years old in good health. Some clones in this sample may be carry-over from other donors' samples. The V call is TRBV11-2, the J call TRBJ1-1; perhaps TRBD1 as D (5 bases). Sequenced material: PBMCs. The CDR3 bases are TGTGCCAGCAGCGTCGACAGAGTTGGGAACACTGAAGCTTTCTTT. Protein: CASSVDRVGNTEAFF.